Shown below are 15 T cell receptor beta chains from a single sample sequenced in a study of response to subunit inactivated influenza vaccine. Each CDR3 protein gets one entry after TCRdb re-called the RT-PCR reads with MiXCR. The repertoire consists of roughly 570,000 distinct CDR3 sequences, with about 14% occurring once and the leading ten covering approximately 10%. The sample here was PBMCs from blood, taken about 11 days after vaccination. The receptors shown here come from a man aged 45-65 years who received an inactivated influenza vaccine.

This clonotype showed up many times. This chain connects TRBV7-2 to TRBJ2-2; D is ambiguous. The germline V gene has CDR1 SGHTA and CDR2 FQGNSA. CDR3 length equals 15 residues. V was cut by 3 bases and J by 0 bases, with 8 bases left in between. In DNA form, the CDR3 reads TGTGCCAGCAGCTTTACAGCTTCGAACACCGGGGAGCTGTTTTTT. The encoded protein is CASSFTASNTGELFF.

The V and J genes are TRBV4-3 and TRBJ2-7; D gene unclear. The CDR3 consists of 14 residues. Trimming stripped 1 base from V and 2 bases from J, with 9 bases between. CDR1 is LGHNA and CDR2 is YSLEER in the germline V gene. In nucleotides, the CDR3 is TGCGCCAGCAGCCAAGCGGTGGGAACCTACGAGCAGTACTTC. Its translation: CASSQAVGTYEQYF.

The J gene is TRBJ1-2, the V gene TRBV20-1; unclear D gene. Germline values: CDR1 DFQATT, CDR2 SNEGSKA (reference sequence). This CDR3 contains 12 residues. V was clipped by 4 bases and J by 0 bases, with 6 bases between them. The CDR3 loop reads CSATSTNYGYTF. CDR3 DNA: TGCAGTGCTACTTCTACTAACTATGGCTACACCTTC.

This clonotype was seen many times. This chain links TRBV7-3 with TRBJ2-1; 10 bases agree with TRBD2. Germline loops: CDR1 SGHTA, CDR2 FQGTGA. With 0 bases clipped from V and 2 bases from J, the junction kept 13 bases outside the gene matches. This CDR3 has 20 amino acids. CDR3 residues: CASSLTARMASGSAYNEQFF. CDR3 bases: TGTGCCAGCAGCTTAACGGCCCGAATGGCTAGCGGGAGCGCCTACAATGAGCAGTTCTTC. The whole variable domain, filled in from reference TRBV7-3 and TRBJ2-1, reads GAGVSQTPSNKVTEKGKYVELRCDPISGHTALYWYRQSLGQGPEFLIYFQGTGAADDSGLPNDRFFAVRPEGSVSTLKIQRTERGDSAVYLCASSLTARMASGSAYNEQFFGPGTRLTVL.

The genes are TRBV7-2 and TRBJ2-7; TRBD2 is a possible D gene (6 bases). Trimming stripped 0 bases from V and 0 bases from J, with 12 bases between. CDR1 and CDR2 from the germline V gene are SGHTA and FQGNSA. The CDR3 totals 16 residues. CDR3 nucleotides: TGTGCCAGCAGCTTAGCGGAGGGAACCAGCTCCTACGAGCAGTACTTC. It encodes CASSLAEGTSSYEQYF.

This clonotype was seen more than once but under ten times. V gene TRBV5-1 combines with J gene TRBJ2-7; the match to TRBD1 covers 8 bases. V lost 3 bases and J lost 3; bases outside the gene matches: 8. There are 15 residues in the CDR3. Germline V CDR1 and CDR2: SGHRS, YFSETQ. As DNA, the CDR3 is TGCGCCAGCAGCTATGGACAGGGCAACGACTACGAGCAGTACTTC. The encoded protein is CASSYGQGNDYEQYF.

This clonotype was picked up many times. This chain joins TRBV12-3 or TRBV12-4 and TRBJ1-4; no clear D. Trimming cost V 6 bases and J 4 bases, with 12 bases left between them. The CDR3 loop spans 14 amino acids. CDR3 sequence: CASSLGPLNEKLFF. The CDR3 nucleotides read TGTGCCAGCAGCCTCGGGCCCCTTAATGAAAAACTGTTTTTT.

The CDR3 DNA is TGTGCCAGCAGTAGAGGGGTACCGGGACAGGGGCTCTACGAGCAGTACTTC. Its translation is CASSRGVPGQGLYEQYF. This rearrangement joins TRBV25-1 to TRBJ2-7; 10 bases match TRBD1. The CDR3 length is 17 residues. Germline trimming cut 5 bases from V and 3 bases from J; bases unmatched to any gene: 13. Germline assignment: CDR1 MGHDK and CDR2 SYGVNS.

The gene calls are TRBV7-3 and TRBJ2-3, with D unclear. This CDR3 region has 14 residues. Trimming took off 7 bases at V and 0 bases at J, with 11 bases between the two ends. Germline CDR1 is SGHTA and CDR2 is FQGTGA. CDR3 protein: CASKAGASTDTQYF. As DNA, the CDR3 is TGTGCCAGCAAGGCCGGAGCTAGCACAGATACGCAGTATTTT.

The V and J genes are TRBV6-6 and TRBJ1-1; D call uncertain. Germline values: CDR1 MNHNY, CDR2 SVGAGI (reference sequence). With 0 bases removed from V and 5 bases from J, the gap between germline ends came to 7 bases. This CDR3 contains 13 residues. The CDR3 sequence is CASSYSLETEAFF. The CDR3 DNA reads as TGTGCCAGCAGTTACTCGTTGGAAACTGAAGCTTTCTTT.

A few counts support this clonotype. This chain joins TRBV15 and TRBJ2-7; TRBD1 agrees at 11 bases. Germline V gene sequence: CDR1 LNHNV, CDR2 YYDKDF (reference sequence). V trimming: 5 bases; J trimming: 4 bases; junction bases outside the gene matches: 4. This CDR3 contains 14 residues. The CDR3 DNA reads as TGTGCCACCAGCCAGGACAGGGGGCGGTACGAGCAGTACTTC. Protein product: CATSQDRGRYEQYF.

This clonotype turned up a few times. For the CDR3, the DNA is TGTGCCAGCAGCTTAGTACTAGCGGGACGAAACGAGCAGTACTTC. It translates to CASSLVLAGRNEQYF. This chain links TRBV7-6 with TRBJ2-7; TRBD2 matches at 10 bases. The germline CDR1 and CDR2 sequences are SGHVS and FNYEAQ. The CDR3 length is 15 residues. The V and J ends lost 1 base and 5 bases, in that order; junction bases with no gene match: 5. The whole variable domain, remainder taken from reference TRBV7-6 and TRBJ2-7, is GAGVSQSPRYKVTKRGQDVALRCDPISGHVSLYWYRQALGQGPEFLTYFNYEAQQDKSGLPNDRFSAERPEGSISTLTIQRTEQRDSAMYRCASSLVLAGRNEQYFGPGTRLTVT.

This clonotype has just a few counts. The V call is TRBV6-6, the J call TRBJ1-1; D gene ambiguous. The CDR3 contains 13 residues. Germline assignment: CDR1 MNHNY and CDR2 SVGAGI (reference sequence). Deletions cut 8 bases from V and 4 bases from J, with 14 bases between. The CDR3 coding sequence is TGTGCCAGCGACGAGCCGGGGATCACTGAAGCTTTCTTT. Translated: CASDEPGITEAFF.

The gene calls are TRBV7-2 and TRBJ2-7, with D perhaps given as TRBD1 or TRBD2 (5 bases each). Trimming removed 3 bases from V and 4 bases from J, with 13 bases in between. The CDR3 loop spans 14 amino acids. The germline V gene encodes CDR1 SGHTA and CDR2 FQGNSA. The CDR3 spells CASSLDRWGYEQYF. In DNA, the CDR3 is TGTGCCAGCAGCTTGGACCGTTGGGGGTACGAGCAGTACTTC.

The chain recombines TRBV7-2 with TRBJ1-1; D is possibly TRBD1 (6 bases). CDR1 is SGHTA, CDR2 FQGNSA, per germline. V shed 9 bases and J shed 0 bases, with 11 bases lying between them. The CDR3 loop spans 13 amino acids. The CDR3 sequence: CARGGQLNTEAFF. The CDR3 region has the DNA TGTGCCAGGGGCGGACAGTTGAACACTGAAGCTTTCTTT.